The sequence of this T cell receptor beta chain was determined in a study of cytomegalovirus exposure and HLA in healthy donors. A multiplex PCR was run with 60 Vbeta primers and 13 Jbeta primers. TCRdb's table, derived via immunoSEQ multiplex PCR, lists solely in-frame clones and lacks some. Across 20,000 to 25,000 clones, the top ten clones capture approximately 15% of the sample. The CDR3 contains 14 residues. Germline lookup yields CDR1 MNHEY and CDR2 SMNVEV (reference sequence). J was trimmed by 7 bases and V by 6 bases; bases with no gene match: 11. The receptor's source is a male donor in good health and CMV-seropositive. The gene calls are TRBV27 and TRBJ1-1, with 7 bases matching TRBD1. Sequencing input: PBMCs. The chain's CDR3 is CASRSQGTQLEAFF. The CDR3 DNA follows: TGTGCCAGCAGGTCACAGGGGACACAACTTGAAGCTTTCTTT.